A single sample is the source of the 21 T cell receptor beta chains below, sequenced in a study of human thymus T cells. Corrective heart surgery yielded resections, and these provided the thymus tissue. TCRdb keeps only in-frame clones here, not all; method: immunoSEQ multiplex PCR. The sample has about 130,000 clones; around 94% are singletons. The source material was thymus tissue. The source is a boy younger than two with a congenital heart defect but otherwise immunologically healthy.

The count of this clone is one. The rearrangement links TRBV28 to TRBJ2-5; D possibly corresponds to TRBD1 (6 bases). The CDR3 spans 12 residues. Germline loops: CDR1 MDHEN, CDR2 SYDVKM. Trimming took 10 bases from V and 5 from J, leaving 14 bases between them. The CDR3 sequence: CATGTRGETQYF. CDR3 coding DNA: TGTGCCACAGGGACAAGGGGGGAGACCCAGTACTTC.

This clone was counted a single time. The chain joins TRBV28 to TRBJ2-1, with 10 bases matching TRBD2. V lost 5 bases and J lost 5; bases outside the gene matches: 9. Germline V gene data show CDR1 as MDHEN and CDR2 as SYDVKM. The CDR3 extends over 16 amino acids. The CDR3 protein is CASSPGGLARNNEQFF. The CDR3 DNA is TGTGCCAGCAGTCCTGGGGGACTAGCGAGAAACAATGAGCAGTTCTTC.

The chain employs TRBV5-6 and TRBJ2-5; 9 nucleotides line up with TRBD1. Trimming took 4 bases from V and 4 from J; bases not matched to a gene: 5. CDR1 and CDR2 from the germline V gene are SGHDT and YYEEEE. This CDR3 is built from 14 residues. CDR3: CASSPRTGAETQYF. CDR3 coding DNA: TGTGCCAGCAGCCCTAGGACAGGGGCAGAGACCCAGTACTTC.

The rearrangement joins TRBV2 to TRBJ1-5; no firm D call. The V gene lost 8 bases and the J gene lost 9 bases, with 11 bases spanning the gap. This CDR3 has 11 residues. Germline lookup yields CDR1 SNHLY and CDR2 FYNNEI. The CDR3 region is CASRSWGPQHF. CDR3 nucleotides: TGTGCCAGCCGAAGCTGGGGGCCCCAGCATTTT.

The V and J genes are TRBV7-8 and TRBJ1-5, with no clear D. The V gene lost 1 base and the J gene lost 0 bases, with 13 bases spanning the gap. Germline-derived CDR1 and CDR2 are SGHVS and FQNEAQ. This CDR3 region has 17 residues. CDR3 sequence (DNA): TGTGCCAGCAGCTTAGGTCTGGCTGATTATAGCAATCAGCCCCAGCATTTT. This translates into CASSLGLADYSNQPQHF.

J is TRBJ2-6 and V is TRBV6-5; 8 bases are shared with TRBD1. Germline CDR1 MNHEY, CDR2 SVGAGI. V shed 0 bases and J 7 bases; nucleotides not matched to a gene: 5. The CDR3 spans 16 residues. The CDR3 bases are TGTGCCAGCAGTTACTCGCGGACAGGGCGCGCCAACGTCCTGACTTTC. Protein sequence: CASSYSRTGRANVLTF.

The CDR3: CASTSLGANSPLHF. In nucleotides, the CDR3 is TGTGCCAGCACCTCGCTAGGGGCGAATTCACCCCTCCACTTT. The V gene is TRBV6-5, the J gene TRBJ1-6, with a tentative D call TRBD1 (5 bases). Between the trimmed V and J ends, which lost 7 bases and 7 bases, there was a span of 14 bases. The germline V gene has CDR1 MNHEY and CDR2 SVGAGI. The CDR3 runs 14 residues.

The V call is TRBV28, the J call TRBJ2-2; D unresolved. The CDR3 contains 17 residues. CDR1 MDHEN and CDR2 SYDVKM come from the germline V gene. V was clipped by 3 bases and J by 1 base, with 15 bases between them. This CDR3 is CASSFKTAYQNTGELFF. The CDR3 nucleotides are TGTGCCAGCAGTTTTAAAACGGCCTACCAGAACACCGGGGAGCTGTTTTTT. The whole variable domain, filled in from reference TRBV28 and TRBJ2-2, reads DVKVTQSSRYLVKRTGEKVFLECVQDMDHENMFWYRQDPGLGLRLIYFSYDVKMKEKGDIPEGYSVSREKKERFSLILESASTNQTSMYLCASSFKTAYQNTGELFFGEGSRLTVL.

This chain links TRBV7-2 with TRBJ2-7, with D unclear. The V and J ends lost 2 bases and 5 bases respectively, with 13 bases between them. Germline lookup yields CDR1 SGHTA and CDR2 FQGNSA. The CDR3 is 14 amino acids. The CDR3 nucleotides read TGTGCCAGCAGCTTACGAAAACTCGCTCACGAGCAGTACTTC. Translation gives CASSLRKLAHEQYF.

CDR3 in amino acids: CAISESEDSSYEQYF. The CDR3, as DNA: TGTGCCATCAGTGAGTCGGAGGACAGCTCCTACGAGCAGTACTTC. V usage is TRBV10-3 and J usage is TRBJ2-7; a possible D gene is TRBD1 (6 bases). V lost 0 bases and J lost 0, with 9 bases in between. The CDR3 is made up of 15 amino acids. Per germline, CDR1 ENHRY and CDR2 SYGVKD.

The CDR3 sequence is CASSLDDREGTEAFF. In nucleotides, the CDR3 is TGTGCCAGCAGTTTAGATGACAGGGAAGGAACTGAAGCTTTCTTT. The rearrangement uses TRBV28 and TRBJ1-1, with 7 bases matching TRBD1. Looked up from germline, CDR1 is MDHEN and CDR2 is SYDVKM. The CDR3 spans 15 residues. J was trimmed by 5 bases and V by 2 bases; bases with no gene match: 8.

Only one count was recorded for this clone. The rearrangement joins TRBV19 to TRBJ2-2; D gene uncertain. Per germline, CDR1 LNHDA and CDR2 SQIVND (reference sequence). V shed 9 bases and J shed 7 bases, with 9 bases lying between them. The CDR3 spans 11 residues. The CDR3 coding sequence is TGTGCCAGACCGTGGGTCGGGGAGCTGTTTTTT. This gives the protein CARPWVGELFF.

The chain carries TRBV5-6 and TRBJ2-7, with D tentatively TRBD1 (6 bases). V lost 2 bases to trimming and J lost 3 bases, with 12 bases between them. Germline V lookup: CDR1 SGHDT, CDR2 YYEEEE. The CDR3 has 14 residues. The CDR3 reads CASSLTRGIYEQYF. CDR3 DNA sequence: TGTGCCAGCAGCTTAACCAGGGGAATCTACGAGCAGTACTTC. Combining the CDR3 with reference TRBV5-6 and TRBJ2-7 gives the whole variable domain DAGVTQSPTHLIKTRGQQVTLRCSPKSGHDTVSWYQQALGQGPQFIFQYYEEEERQRGNFPDRFSGHQFPNYSSELNVNALLLGDSALYLCASSLTRGIYEQYFGPGTRLTVT.

This chain uses TRBV30 with TRBJ2-7; maybe TRBD1 (6 bases). This CDR3 contains 15 residues. Germline V lookup: CDR1 GTSNPN, CDR2 SVGIG (reference sequence). The V end was cut by 0 bases, the J end by 2 bases, with 14 bases between. The CDR3 DNA is TGTGCCTGGAGTGTACAAGGAGACAGGCCCTACGAGCAGTACTTC. The encoded protein is CAWSVQGDRPYEQYF.

The V gene is TRBV19, the J gene TRBJ2-3, with unresolved D. The CDR3 is 15 amino acids. V shed 1 base and J shed 1 base, with 9 bases lying between them. The germline gives CDR1 LNHDA, CDR2 SQIVND (reference sequence). Here the CDR3 reads CASSIAGEGTDTQYF. Written as DNA, the CDR3 is TGTGCCAGTAGTATAGCAGGAGAAGGCACAGATACGCAGTATTTT.

CDR3 protein: CASSLVPGGAAGELFF. The CDR3 bases are TGTGCCAGCAGCTTAGTCCCAGGGGGCGCCGCCGGGGAGCTGTTTTTT. The V call is TRBV7-8, the J call TRBJ2-2; 8 bases line up with TRBD1. Unmatched junction bases numbered 7, after V lost 1 base and J lost 6 bases. This CDR3 comprises 16 residues. Germline assignment: CDR1 SGHVS and CDR2 FQNEAQ.

The V call is TRBV28, the J call TRBJ2-2; D tentatively fits TRBD1 or TRBD2 (5 bases each). The germline V gene encodes CDR1 MDHEN and CDR2 SYDVKM. Trimming pared 5 bases from V and 2 bases from J, leaving 12 bases between. This CDR3 spans 15 amino acids. The CDR3 loop reads CASSPRDGNTGELFF. The CDR3 DNA is TGTGCCAGCAGTCCCCGGGACGGCAACACCGGGGAGCTGTTTTTT.

This chain connects TRBV29-1 to TRBJ1-3; D is unclear. Germline V gives CDR1 SQVTM, CDR2 ANQGSEA. This CDR3 spans 17 amino acids. Trimming left V 2 bases short and J 0 bases short, with 17 bases between. CDR3 protein: CSVESNLRTSSGNTIYF. The CDR3 DNA sequence: TGCAGCGTTGAAAGTAACTTACGGACGAGCTCTGGAAACACCATATATTTT.

J is TRBJ2-7 and V is TRBV10-3; 9 bases line up with TRBD2. The germline V gene has CDR1 ENHRY and CDR2 SYGVKD. This CDR3 spans 14 amino acids. V shed 7 bases and J 2 bases; nucleotides not matched to a gene: 6. CDR3 sequence (DNA): TGTGCCATCAAAGCGGGGGGCGCCGCCTACGAGCAGTACTTC. It specifies CAIKAGGAAYEQYF.

This clone was recorded once. The chain combines TRBV6-5 with TRBJ1-1; D perhaps matches TRBD1 (6 bases). Germline values: CDR1 MNHEY, CDR2 SVGAGI. Trimming shortened V by 8 bases and J by 0 bases, and 13 bases separated the two germline ends. This CDR3 spans 14 amino acids. The CDR3 reads CASARGALNTEAFF. CDR3 nucleotides: TGTGCCAGCGCTAGGGGGGCCTTGAACACTGAAGCTTTCTTT.

V is TRBV5-1 and J is TRBJ1-4; D is possibly TRBD1 (5 bases). From germline, CDR1 is SGHRS and CDR2 YFSETQ. This CDR3 is 13 amino acids long. Trimming shortened V by 5 bases and J by 8 bases, and 13 bases separated the two germline ends. The CDR3 sequence is CASRRGRKEKLFF. CDR3 in DNA: TGCGCCAGCAGGCGGGGCCGGAAAGAAAAACTGTTTTTT.